This T cell receptor (beta chain) was retrieved from a study of blood T cells in healthy people across ages. A note on this clonotype: What it recognizes is unknown.

Every participating donor contributed around 9.5 milliliters of peripheral blood through a draw. A minimum of 6.5 million PBMCs was isolated per sample. The CDR3 length is 13 residues. Trimming at V came to 6 bases and at J to 2 bases, leaving 3 bases not matched to a gene. PCR was performed a second time for about 7 to 12 cycles using a sample-barcoded 5' primer and a J-beta primer mix. TCRdb passed the 5' RACE reads through MiXCR, listing each CDR3 protein once. The table has about 1,500,000 distinct CDR3 sequences, roughly 27% seen once; the top ten hold roughly 8%. Regarding the study as a whole: Lack of knowledge of donor CMV status possibly confounded expanded clonotype changes. Estimates based on one million T cells were treated as lower bounds.

The source material was blood. The sequence came from a woman in her 30s in good health. V and J are TRBV12-3 or TRBV12-4 and TRBJ1-2; 7 nucleotides line up with TRBD1. In nucleotides, the CDR3 is TGTGCCAGCAGGGCACAGGGGAACTATGGCTACACCTTC. Translated: CASRAQGNYGYTF.